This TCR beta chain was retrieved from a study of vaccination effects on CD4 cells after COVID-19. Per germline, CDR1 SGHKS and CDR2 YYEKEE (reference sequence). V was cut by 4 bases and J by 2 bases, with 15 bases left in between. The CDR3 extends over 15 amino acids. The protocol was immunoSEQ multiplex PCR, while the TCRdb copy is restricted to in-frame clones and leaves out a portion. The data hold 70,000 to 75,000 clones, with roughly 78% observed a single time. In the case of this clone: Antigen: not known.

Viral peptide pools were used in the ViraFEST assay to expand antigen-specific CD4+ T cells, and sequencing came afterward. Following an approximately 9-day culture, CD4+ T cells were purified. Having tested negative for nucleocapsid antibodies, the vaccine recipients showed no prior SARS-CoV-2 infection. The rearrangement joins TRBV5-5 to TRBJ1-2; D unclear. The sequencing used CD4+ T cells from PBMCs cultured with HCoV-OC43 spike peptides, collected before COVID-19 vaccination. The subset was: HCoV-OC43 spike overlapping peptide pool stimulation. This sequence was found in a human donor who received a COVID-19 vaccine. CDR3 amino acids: CASSPSGLQNYGYTF. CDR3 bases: TGTGCCAGCAGCCCCAGCGGATTACAAAACTATGGCTACACCTTC.